This is a list of T cell receptor beta chains from one sample in a study of early T cells in non-severe SARS-CoV-2 infection. TCRdb passed the 5' RACE reads through MiXCR, listing each CDR3 protein once. The table includes approximately 42,000 distinct CDR3 sequences, about 7% detected once. Sequenced material: whole blood. Every receptor here comes from an adult who was a healthcare worker with PCR-confirmed SARS-CoV-2 infection or an uninfected control (not recorded which). Both conserved end residues are part of each CDR3. The D gene is left open where the match is weak. The size of a clone is reported for some rows only, either as once, few or many, or as a class for expanded clones.

NA	many	TRBV5-1	TRBJ1-1	CASTVDNFRGNTEAFF	TGCGCCAGCACCGTAGACAACTTCAGGGGGAACACTGAAGCTTTCTTT
NA	NA	TRBV18	TRBJ2-1	CASSPVAEQFF	TGTGCCAGCTCACCGGTAGCGGAGCAGTTCTTC
NA	many	TRBV29-1	TRBJ1-1	CSAAPPGFGNTEAFF	TGCAGCGCCGCCCCGCCGGGCTTTGGGAACACTGAAGCTTTCTTT
NA	many	TRBV12-3/TRBV12-4	TRBJ1-3	CASSLVGLSGNTIYF	TGTGCCAGCAGTTTAGTGGGACTCTCTGGAAACACCATATATTTT
NA	NA	TRBV19	TRBJ2-1	CASSILDGNEQFF	TGTGCCAGTAGTATCCTAGACGGCAATGAGCAGTTCTTC
TRBD2	NA	TRBV12-3/TRBV12-4	TRBJ2-2	CAIGTSATGELFF	TGTGCCATCGGGACTAGCGCAACCGGGGAGCTGTTTTTT
NA	few	TRBV20-1	TRBJ1-2	CSARDRLYGYTF	TGCAGTGCTAGAGATCGGTTATATGGCTACACCTTC
TRBD1	many	TRBV6-2/TRBV6-3	TRBJ2-1	CASSHPGTGANEQFF	TGTGCCAGCAGTCACCCCGGGACAGGGGCCAATGAGCAGTTCTTC
NA	once	TRBV29-1	TRBJ2-7	CSVVGTHEQYF	TGCAGCGTTGTAGGGACCCACGAGCAGTACTTC
NA	few	TRBV20-1	TRBJ2-3	CSASSWGGATDTQYF	TGCAGTGCCTCTTCCTGGGGCGGGGCGACAGATACGCAGTATTTT
TRBD1	few	TRBV7-7	TRBJ2-2	CASSLFFGTVNTGELFF	TGTGCCAGCAGCTTATTTTTCGGGACAGTGAACACCGGGGAGCTGTTTTTT
NA	many	TRBV20-1	TRBJ2-3	CSARDDPPTDTQYF	TGCAGTGCTAGAGATGATCCCCCCACAGATACGCAGTATTTT
NA	NA	TRBV9	TRBJ1-5	CASNYHNLRDSNQPQHF	TGTGCCAGCAATTACCACAACCTCAGGGATAGCAATCAGCCCCAGCATTTT
NA	few	TRBV18	TRBJ2-7	CASSPRSSYEQYF	TGTGCCAGCTCACCACGCTCTTCCTACGAGCAGTACTTC
NA	many	TRBV10-2	TRBJ1-5	CASSETGHQPQHF	TGCGCCAGCAGTGAGACTGGGCATCAGCCCCAGCATTTT
NA	NA	TRBV5-5	TRBJ1-1	CASSLNGLANTEAFF	TGTGCCAGCAGCCTGAACGGATTAGCGAACACTGAAGCTTTCTTT
NA	many	TRBV7-2	TRBJ2-5	CASSLDGGQETQYF	TGTGCCAGCAGCTTAGATGGAGGCCAAGAGACCCAGTACTTC
TRBD1	many	TRBV2	TRBJ1-4	CASSATGANEKLFF	TGTGCCAGCAGCGCGACAGGGGCCAATGAAAAACTGTTTTTT
NA	many	TRBV30	TRBJ2-6	CAWSVGGSGANVLTF	TGTGCCTGGAGTGTCGGTGGCTCTGGGGCCAACGTCCTGACTTTC
NA	many	TRBV2	TRBJ1-6	CANRDPTDNSPLHF	TGTGCCAACCGAGACCCGACCGATAATTCACCCCTCCACTTT
TRBD1	few	TRBV3-1	TRBJ1-2	CASSRHTGTENYGYTF	TGTGCCAGCAGCCGACACACCGGGACAGAGAACTATGGCTACACCTTC
NA	NA	TRBV6-6	TRBJ2-7	CASRYGSYEQYF	TGTGCCAGCAGGTACGGTTCCTACGAGCAGTACTTC